The sequence of this T cell receptor beta chain was determined in a study of PD-L1 blockade in urothelial cancer. About the research overall: Median blood clonality was around 0.074, with about 86,000 unique TCRs.

In this sample, this clone turned up a few times. V dropped 6 bases and J dropped 10 bases, with 21 bases sitting between them. Germline values: CDR1 SNHLY, CDR2 FYNNEI. The CDR3 has 15 residues. Time point: peripheral blood 6 weeks after treatment start. Using immunoSEQ multiplex PCR, the repertoire was profiled, and TCRdb retains in-frame clones only, with some absent. The repertoire holds approximately 38,000 clones, approximately 86% seen once, with 24% in the top ten. The sequences come from PBMCs, collected around atezolizumab (anti-PD-L1) treatment. The genes are TRBV2 and TRBJ1-4; a possible D gene is TRBD1 (6 bases). The TCR sequence derives from a man aged 60 to 69 with urothelial cancer. The CDR3 spells CASSGTGRNSGKLFF. CDR3 bases: TGTGCCAGCAGCGGTACAGGGCGGAATTCGGGAAAACTGTTTTTT.